Sequencing of this T cell receptor (beta chain) was carried out in a study of cytomegalovirus exposure and HLA in healthy donors. Points from the study as a whole: In vitro work confirmed that three CMV-associated chains recognize CMV antigens. Cytomegalovirus association was assigned to about 150 TCR beta chains. The classifier reportedly diagnosed cytomegalovirus status with high specificity and sensitivity.

The germline V gene has CDR1 MNHEY and CDR2 SVGAGI. After removal of 0 bases from V and 15 bases from J, the junction contained 2 bases not matched to a gene. CDR3 length: 11 residues. Generated by immunoSEQ multiplex PCR, the TCRdb table keeps only in-frame clones and is missing some. The data contain around 160,000 clones, more than 70% of them singletons. A word on this clone: Antigen: not known.

The donors were part of the validation cohort of roughly 130 subjects. That cohort was separate from the first cohort, which comprised under 750 subjects. Sequenced sample: PBMCs. The receptor was isolated from a man between 18 and 29 years old in good health and CMV-seronegative. The chain recombines TRBV6-5 with TRBJ2-1, with TRBD1 matching 7 bases. The CDR3 region is CASSYSDRTFF. In DNA, the CDR3 is TGTGCCAGCAGTTACTCGGACAGGACGTTCTTC.